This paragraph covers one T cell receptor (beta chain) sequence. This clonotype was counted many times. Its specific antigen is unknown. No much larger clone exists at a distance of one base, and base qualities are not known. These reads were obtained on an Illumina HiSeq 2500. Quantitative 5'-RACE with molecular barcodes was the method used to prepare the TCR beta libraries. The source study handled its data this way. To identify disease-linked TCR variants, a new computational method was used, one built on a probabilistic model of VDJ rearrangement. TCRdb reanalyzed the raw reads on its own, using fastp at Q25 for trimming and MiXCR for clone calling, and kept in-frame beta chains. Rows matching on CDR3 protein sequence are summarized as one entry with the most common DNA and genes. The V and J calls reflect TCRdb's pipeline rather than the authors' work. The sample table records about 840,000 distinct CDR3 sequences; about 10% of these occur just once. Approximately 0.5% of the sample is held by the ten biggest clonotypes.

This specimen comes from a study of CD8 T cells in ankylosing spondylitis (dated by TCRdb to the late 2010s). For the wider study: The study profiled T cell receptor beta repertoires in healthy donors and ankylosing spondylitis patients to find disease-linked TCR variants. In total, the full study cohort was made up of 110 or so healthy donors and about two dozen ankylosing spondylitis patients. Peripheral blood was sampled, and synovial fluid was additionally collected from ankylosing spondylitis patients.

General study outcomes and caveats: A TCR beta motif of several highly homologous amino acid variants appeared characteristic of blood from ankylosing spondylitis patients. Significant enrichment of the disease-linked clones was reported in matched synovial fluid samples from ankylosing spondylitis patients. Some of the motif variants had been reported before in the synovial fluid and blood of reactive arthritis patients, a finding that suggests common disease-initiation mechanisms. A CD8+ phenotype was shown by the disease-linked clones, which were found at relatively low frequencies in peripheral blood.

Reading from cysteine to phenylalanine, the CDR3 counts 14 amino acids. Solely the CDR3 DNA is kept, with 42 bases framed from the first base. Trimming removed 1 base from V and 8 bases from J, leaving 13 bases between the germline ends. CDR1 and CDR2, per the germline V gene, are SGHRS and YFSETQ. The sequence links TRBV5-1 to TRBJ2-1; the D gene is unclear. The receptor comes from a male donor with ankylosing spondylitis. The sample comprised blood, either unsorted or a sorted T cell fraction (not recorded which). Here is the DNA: TGCGCCAGCAGCTTGTCTGCCGGTGGGGATGAGCAGTTCTTC. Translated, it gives CASSLSAGGDEQFF.